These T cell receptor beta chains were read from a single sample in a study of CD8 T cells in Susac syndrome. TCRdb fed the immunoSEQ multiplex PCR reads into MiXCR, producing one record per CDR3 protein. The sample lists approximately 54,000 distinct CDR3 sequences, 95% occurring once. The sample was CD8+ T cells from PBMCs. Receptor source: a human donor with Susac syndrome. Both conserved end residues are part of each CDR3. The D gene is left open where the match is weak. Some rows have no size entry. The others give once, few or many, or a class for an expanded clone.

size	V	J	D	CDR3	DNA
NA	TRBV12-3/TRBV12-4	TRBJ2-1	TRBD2	CASSFSGGANEQFF	TGTGCCAGCAGTTTTAGCGGGGGGGCAAATGAGCAGTTCTTC
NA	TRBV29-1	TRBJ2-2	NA	CSVVGYTGELFF	TGCAGCGTTGTGGGCTACACCGGGGAGCTGTTTTTT
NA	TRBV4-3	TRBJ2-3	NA	CASSEGRALRDGQYF	TGCGCCAGCAGCGAGGGAAGGGCTTTACGTGACGGGCAGTATTTT
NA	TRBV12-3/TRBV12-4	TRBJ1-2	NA	CASSRGSPNYGYTF	TGTGCCAGCAGTCGGGGCAGTCCTAACTATGGCTACACCTTC
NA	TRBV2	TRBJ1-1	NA	CAIQDRNTEAFF	TGTGCCATACAGGACAGAAACACTGAAGCTTTCTTT
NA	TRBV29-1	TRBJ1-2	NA	CSVAPGTEVGYGYTF	TGCAGCGTTGCCCCAGGGACGGAGGTGGGCTATGGCTACACCTTC
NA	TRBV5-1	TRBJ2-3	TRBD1	CASSNGQGPDTQYF	TGCGCCAGCAGCAATGGACAGGGACCAGATACGCAGTATTTT
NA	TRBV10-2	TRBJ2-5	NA	CASNERLVWETQYF	TGCGCCAGCAACGAGAGACTAGTGTGGGAGACCCAGTACTTC
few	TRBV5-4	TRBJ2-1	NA	CASSLARGNEQFF	TGTGCCAGCAGCTTGGCCAGGGGAAATGAGCAGTTCTTC
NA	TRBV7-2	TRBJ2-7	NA	CASSLGTGTPYEQYF	TGTGCCAGCAGCTTAGGAACTGGGACCCCCTACGAGCAGTACTTC
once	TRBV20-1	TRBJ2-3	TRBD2	CSARPHPTSGGPPTDTQYF	TGCAGTGCTAGGCCGCATCCCACTAGCGGGGGGCCTCCCACAGATACGCAGTATTTT
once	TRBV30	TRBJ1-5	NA	CGGDNQPQHF	TGTGGAGGGGACAATCAGCCCCAGCATTTT
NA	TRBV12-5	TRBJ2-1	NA	CASASVISNEQFF	TGTGCTAGTGCCTCGGTTATCTCCAATGAGCAGTTCTTC
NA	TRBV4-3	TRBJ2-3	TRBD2	CASSQDPSGGAIDTQYF	TGCGCCAGCAGCCAAGATCCGAGCGGGGGGGCCATAGATACGCAGTATTTT
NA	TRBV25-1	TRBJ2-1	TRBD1	CASSEGDSDNEQFF	TGTGCCAGCAGTGAAGGGGACAGTGACAATGAGCAGTTCTTC
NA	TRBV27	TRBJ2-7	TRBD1	CASSTDRGYEQYF	TGTGCCAGCAGTACGGACAGGGGGTACGAGCAGTACTTC
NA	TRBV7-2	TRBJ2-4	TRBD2	CASSLLGLAGGLAKNIQYF	TGTGCCAGCAGCTTATTGGGACTAGCGGGGGGTCTAGCCAAAAACATTCAGTACTTC
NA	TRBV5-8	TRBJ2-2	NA	CASRYNRRASTGELFF	TGTGCCAGCAGATATAACAGAAGGGCGAGCACCGGGGAGCTGTTTTTT
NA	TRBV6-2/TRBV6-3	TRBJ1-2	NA	CASSYSRGRGYTF	TGTGCCAGCAGTTACTCGCGGGGACGTGGCTACACCTTC
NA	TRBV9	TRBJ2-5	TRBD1	CASSVGTASGETQYF	TGTGCCAGCAGCGTCGGGACAGCGTCGGGGGAGACCCAGTACTTC
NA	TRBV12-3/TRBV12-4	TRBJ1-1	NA	CASSLAPGYTEAFF	TGTGCCAGCAGTTTAGCCCCAGGATACACTGAAGCTTTCTTT
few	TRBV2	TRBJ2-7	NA	CASSSGRGTYEQYF	TGTGCCAGCAGCTCAGGACGGGGGACCTACGAGCAGTACTTC
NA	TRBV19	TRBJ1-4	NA	CASSMVFLGKLFF	TGTGCCAGTAGTATGGTATTCCTCGGGAAACTGTTTTTT
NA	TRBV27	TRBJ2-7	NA	CASGLTGFNEQYF	TGTGCCAGCGGTCTGACGGGTTTTAATGAGCAGTACTTC
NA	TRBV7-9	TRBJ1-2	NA	CASSFTGSVYGYTF	TGTGCCAGCAGCTTCACAGGGTCGGTCTATGGCTACACCTTC
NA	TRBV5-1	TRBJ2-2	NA	CASSADGRGELFF	TGCGCCAGCAGCGCGGACGGAAGAGGGGAGCTGTTTTTT
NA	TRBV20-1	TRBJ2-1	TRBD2	CSAPERLAGEQFF	TGCAGTGCTCCCGAAAGACTAGCGGGTGAGCAGTTCTTC
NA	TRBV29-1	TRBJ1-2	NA	CSAPAETNYGYTF	TGCAGCGCCCCGGCAGAAACTAACTATGGCTACACCTTC
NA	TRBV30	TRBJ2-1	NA	CAWRSGGGDEQFF	TGTGCCTGGAGATCTGGAGGGGGCGATGAGCAGTTCTTC
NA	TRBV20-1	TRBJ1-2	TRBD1	CSARDVGQGESYTF	TGCAGTGCTAGAGATGTCGGACAGGGGGAAAGCTACACCTTC
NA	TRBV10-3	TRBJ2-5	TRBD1	CAISESWDREETQYF	TGTGCCATCAGTGAGTCATGGGACAGGGAAGAGACCCAGTACTTC
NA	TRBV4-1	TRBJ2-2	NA	CASTSGANTGELFF	TGCGCCAGCACCTCAGGGGCGAACACCGGGGAGCTGTTTTTT